This TCR beta chain was obtained from a study of shared clonotypes between healthy human individuals (dated by TCRdb to between 2020 and 2021). Context from the whole study: Two women and a few men aged 18 to 49 years were included in the cohort. For each donor, CD4 naive and CD4 memory were each run on three plates, CD8 naive on two plates, and CD8 memory on one plate. Each donor's leukapheresis produced roughly between about 0.8 and 10 billion PBMCs. Different laboratories and diverse techniques were used to prepare libraries and sequence TCR repertoires, to increase sequencing depth and limit assay-specific biases. Blood TCR repertoires of a handful of healthy adults were deeply sequenced to estimate repertoire size and the extent of clonotype sharing between individuals. Results the study describes overall, beyond this receptor: Clonotypes shared by all four sorted-subset donors showed higher generation probabilities than non-shared clonotypes. Because the study included a small number of donors, the genetic and exposure-history diversity represented was limited. Based on pairwise subsampling, the degree of clonotype sharing among donors was expected to be affected by sequencing depth. Naive subsets generally had larger estimated clonotype richness than memory subsets. Sampling was limited to blood, and TCR repertoires in tissue likely differ from TCR repertoires in blood. Even with the large sequencing depth, rarefaction of the sorted-subset datasets indicated that sequencing was incomplete. When a few donors were compared, the shared fraction of clonotypes was roughly 5% for naive CD4, roughly 3.4% for naive CD8, roughly 2.3% for memory CD4, and 0.4% for memory CD8.

Using the deep immunoSEQ assay, multiplex PCR amplified TCR CDR3 regions from genomic DNA. Genomic DNA extracted from each cell subset was distributed evenly over all wells of several immunoSEQ 96-well plates, and each plate served as one replicate. For sorted subsets, 200 to 250 ng genomic DNA, equal to 25,000 to 35,000 T cell genomes, was loaded into each replicate PCR. Purified libraries were measured with a Qubit 3.0 fluorometer, size-checked on a Bioanalyzer 2100, and measured again with the KAPA Library Quantification kit. Every immunoSEQ 96-well plate was sequenced on a dedicated single-read 150-cycle Illumina NextSeq 550 flow cell. The original methods were these. Because the immunoSEQ output included only junctional sequences and no quality scores, the filtering could not be the same as the filtering used for full-length reads. To assign V/J genes and CDR3, sequences were annotated against IMGT germline references using PyIR, a Python wrapper for IgBLAST v1.9. Reads with weak V/J assignments (E-value above 1e-6), missing CDR3, stop codons, out-of-frame junctions, or ambiguous translated residues were removed. V3J clonotypes were defined by identical inferred V gene, J gene, and CDR3 amino acid sequence. To compute the percentage overlap between repertoires, the number of shared unique clonotypes was divided by the size of the smaller repertoire. Three approaches were used to assess repertoire richness: RTK rarefaction, the Chao1 estimator, and Recon v2.1 estimates of unobserved clonotypes. Generation probabilities were computed with OLGA for all TCRbeta clonotypes obtained by the gDNA method from several donors. In TCRdb, the immuneACCESS table is reduced to in-frame sequences with V and J assigned. These tables do not hold every clone; where another copy was compared, an unresolved V gene accounts for under half, and the others remain unexplained. That table furnishes V, J and clone size, whereas the DNA furnished D and trimming. The table for this sample lists over 850,000 clones; roughly 74% of them were counted only once. The ten largest clones add up to 0.61% of the sample.

The donors were healthy, HIV-negative adults with no recently reported acute infections or vaccinations. All donors were Caucasian adults living in Nashville, Tennessee, USA. Magnetic negative selection was used to enrich CD4+ T cells, after which naive cells were positively selected on CD45RA and the negative fraction became the memory subset. Blood was obtained by leukapheresis, after which PBMCs were separated by Ficoll-Histopaque density gradient centrifugation and cryopreserved in liquid nitrogen vapor phase. Purity and quantity of every magnetically sorted T cell population were checked by analytical flow cytometry. From each sorted fraction, genomic DNA was isolated and quantified by UV absorbance on a Nanodrop 2000c. Of note for this clone: This clone's antigen is unknown. No clone much larger than this one lies a single base away; base qualities are absent.

The clonotype was recovered from a man between 18 and 29 years old in good health. Some clones in this sample may be carry-over from other donors' samples. What was sequenced was memory CD4+ T cells from PBMCs. The intended sense of this specimen's cell subset or site label: CD45RA-negative fraction.

The sequence in DNA is TGTGCCATCAGCCGCGGGACTAGCGGGAGTTATAATGAGCAGTTCTTC. It specifies CAISRGTSGSYNEQFF. The rearrangement combines TRBV10-3 with TRBJ2-1, with TRBD2 identical over 14 junction bases. The CDR3 runs 16 amino acids, cysteine and phenylalanine included. Solely the CDR3 DNA is kept, with 48 bases framed from the first base. The CDR1 and CDR2 encoded by the germline V gene are ENHRY and SYGVKD. V is pruned by 6 bases and J by 7 bases, leaving 8 bases of the junction without a gene match.